Listed below are T cell receptor beta chains from one sample, sequenced in a study of tumor and adjacent non-tumor tissue in lung cancer. MiXCR, applied by TCRdb to the multiplex PCR reads, yields one record per CDR3 protein. The sample shows around 60,000 distinct CDR3 sequences, about 61% of them seen only once. Sequenced sample: distant non-tumor lung tissue. These receptors all come from a man between 70 and 80 years old with non-small cell lung cancer. Each CDR3 is given with its conserved first and last residue. A D gene is named only where the DNA matches it firmly. Clone sizes are given selectively: once, few, many, or a class where the clone is expanded.

clone_size: -
d_call: -
j_call: TRBJ1-1
v_call: TRBV10-2
cdr3_nt: TGCGCCAGCAGTGAAACGGGACACTGGAACGCTGAAGCATTCTTT
cdr3_aa: CASSETGHWNAEAFF

clone_size: few
d_call: -
j_call: TRBJ1-1
v_call: TRBV6-1
cdr3_nt: TGCGCCAGCAGCCGCCCAGACGGACGGTCTTCCACTGAAGCTTCCTTT
cdr3_aa: CASSRPDGRSSTEASF

clone_size: once
d_call: -
j_call: TRBJ2-3
v_call: TRBV29-1
cdr3_nt: TGCAGCTCCAAAGGTACAGATACGCAGTATTTT
cdr3_aa: CSSKGTDTQYF

clone_size: once
d_call: -
j_call: TRBJ2-7
v_call: TRBV12-3/TRBV12-4
cdr3_nt: TGTGCCAGCACCTACTTCAGGGGAGAAGAACAGTACTTC
cdr3_aa: CASTYFRGEEQYF

clone_size: -
d_call: -
j_call: TRBJ1-2
v_call: TRBV29-1
cdr3_nt: TGCGGCGACAGGATACAGATGGGGGCCTATGGCTACACCTTC
cdr3_aa: CGDRIQMGAYGYTF

clone_size: many
d_call: -
j_call: TRBJ1-1
v_call: TRBV20-1
cdr3_nt: TGCAGTGCTAGAGAGGGGGGGCTCGGGAAGGCTGAAGCTTTCTTT
cdr3_aa: CSAREGGLGKAEAFF

clone_size: -
d_call: TRBD2
j_call: TRBJ2-1
v_call: TRBV29-1
cdr3_nt: TGCAGCATGGTTGGGAGGGAGGCTCGGACACGCGGGAATGAGCAGTTCTTC
cdr3_aa: CSMVGREARTRGNEQFF

clone_size: once
d_call: TRBD1
j_call: TRBJ2-7
v_call: TRBV5-4
cdr3_nt: TGTGCCGGCAGCACGGGGACAGAGTTCTCCTACGAGCAGTACTTC
cdr3_aa: CAGSTGTEFSYEQYF

clone_size: -
d_call: -
j_call: TRBJ2-7
v_call: TRBV11-2
cdr3_nt: TGTGCCAGCAGCTTAACCCAGTTTCCTACGTACGACCAATACTTC
cdr3_aa: CASSLTQFPTYDQYF

clone_size: -
d_call: -
j_call: TRBJ1-5
v_call: TRBV7-2
cdr3_nt: TGTGCCAGCAGCTCGGGGGTGGGACGGATAAATCAGCCCCAGCATTTT
cdr3_aa: CASSSGVGRINQPQHF

clone_size: many
d_call: TRBD1
j_call: TRBJ2-2
v_call: TRBV6-1
cdr3_nt: TGTGCCAGCAGACCACAGGGGGCCACCGGGGAGCTGTTTTTT
cdr3_aa: CASRPQGATGELFF

clone_size: many
d_call: -
j_call: TRBJ2-1
v_call: TRBV5-6
cdr3_nt: TGTGCCAGCAGGGGGTTATCCAATGAGCAGTTCTTC
cdr3_aa: CASRGLSNEQFF

clone_size: many
d_call: -
j_call: TRBJ1-4
v_call: TRBV28
cdr3_nt: TGTGCCAGCAGTTTATACCCAACCGCTAATGAAAAACTGTTTTTT
cdr3_aa: CASSLYPTANEKLFF